The clone carrying this T cell receptor beta chain was counted ten times or more. Its antigen is as yet unknown. The time point is: persistent/refractory GD, antithyroid drugs over 5 years with positive TRAb. PBMC-extracted RNA yielded the TCR library. A peripheral blood sample, nine milliliters in volume, was drawn into EDTA tubes. This entry belongs to a study of regulatory T cells in long-lasting Graves disease. The study's findings and limits: Having only a small sample size may have limited accuracy. Shared public clonotypes totalled approximately 3,000 in persistent patients, compared with 966 in new patients.

Investigators prepared the TCR beta libraries by applying iRepertoire HTBI primers and Arm-PCR of CDR3 regions. TCRdb ran MiXCR on the multiplex PCR reads and lists one entry per CDR3 protein. The table has a few hundred thousand distinct CDR3 sequences, 20% to 25% seen once. This specimen consisted of peripheral blood mononuclear cells (PBMCs), obtained when the disease was refractory, from a patient treated with antithyroid drugs. The TCR was taken from a female donor with Graves disease.

The CDR3 sequence: CASSITAAGGNEQFF. The CDR3 DNA reads TGTGCCAGCAGTATCACCGCGGCAGGAGGGAATGAGCAGTTCTTC. This chain joins TRBV2 and TRBJ2-1; D may be TRBD2 (6 bases). The ends were cut back, 5 bases at V and 7 bases at J, with 18 bases in the middle. The CDR3 is 15 amino acids. In germline, CDR1 is SNHLY, CDR2 FYNNEI.